The rows below give T cell receptor beta chains drawn from one sample of a study of Tregs in tolerant kidney transplant recipients. The data were produced by immunoSEQ multiplex PCR, yet TCRdb's version contains in-frame clones alone and is incomplete. The sample lists about 240,000 clones; 80% to 85% were seen once. Sequencing used CD4+ T cells from blood. The receptors shown here come from a human donor in good health. Both conserved end residues are part of each CDR3. Fields, in order: J gene, D gene, clone size, V gene, CDR3 length, CDR3 DNA, CDR3 protein. A D gene is named only where the DNA matches it firmly. Clone size is shown for a subset of rows, as once, few, many or a class of expanded clone.

TRBJ2-7 | TRBD2 | - | TRBV5-1 | 14 | TGCGCCAGCAGTGCGGGACTAGGGGCCTACGAGCAGTACTTC | CASSAGLGAYEQYF
TRBJ2-7 | TRBD1 | - | TRBV6-1 | 15 | TGTGCCAGCAGGAGGGCGGGACAGGGGGTAGTGGAGCAGTACTTC | CASRRAGQGVVEQYF
TRBJ1-5 | - | - | TRBV6-1 | 17 | TGTGCCAGCAGTGACCCTACCGGGACACCGGTAGGTCAGCCCCAGCATTTT | CASSDPTGTPVGQPQHF
TRBJ1-5 | TRBD1 | - | TRBV7-9 | 15 | TGTGCCAGCAGCCCTACAGGGGTTAGCAATCAGCCCCAGCATTTT | CASSPTGVSNQPQHF
TRBJ2-3 | TRBD2 | - | TRBV14 | 18 | TGTGCCAGCAGCCAAGACCGGCTAGCGGGAGGCCGGGTAGATACGCAGTATTTT | CASSQDRLAGGRVDTQYF
TRBJ2-1 | - | - | TRBV12-1 | 15 | TGTGCCGGCCGGGATGGACTAGCGGGGATTAATGAGCAGTTCTTC | CAGRDGLAGINEQFF
TRBJ1-3 | - | once | TRBV20-1 | 11 | TGCAGTGCTAGATCGGGAGTCACCATATATTTT | CSARSGVTIYF
TRBJ2-2 | TRBD2 | - | TRBV7-3 | 19 | TGTGCCAGCAGCCCGGGGCCTCGGACTAGCGGGGAAAGTACCGGGGAGCTGTTTTTT | CASSPGPRTSGESTGELFF
TRBJ1-4 | TRBD1 | - | TRBV14 | 15 | TGTGCCAGCAGCGCGCAGGGGGCAACTAATGAAAAACTGTTTTTT | CASSAQGATNEKLFF
TRBJ1-1 | TRBD1 | - | TRBV2 | 14 | TGTGCCAGCAGTCCTGACAGGGTGAACACTGAAGCTTTCTTT | CASSPDRVNTEAFF
TRBJ2-7 | - | - | TRBV11-2 | 14 | TGTGCCAGCAGCCGATTACAGGGATTCTACGAGCAGTACTTC | CASSRLQGFYEQYF
TRBJ2-1 | TRBD2 | - | TRBV11-2 | 15 | TGTGCCAGCAGCCCTCTAGCGGGGCCCTACAATGAGCAGTTCTTC | CASSPLAGPYNEQFF
TRBJ1-1 | - | - | TRBV2 | 14 | TGTGCCAGCACCCCTGGGGAAGAAAACACTGAAGCTTTCTTT | CASTPGEENTEAFF
TRBJ2-7 | - | few | TRBV5-8 | 14 | TGTGCCAGCAGCTTGGACCTATTACCCTACGAGCAGTACTTC | CASSLDLLPYEQYF
TRBJ2-7 | TRBD2 | - | TRBV7-2 | 16 | TGTGCCAGCAGCCACGGGACTAGCGGGAGGGCCTCCGAGCAGTACTTC | CASSHGTSGRASEQYF
TRBJ1-1 | - | - | TRBV7-9 | 15 | TGTGCCAGCAGTCAAAAATCGACAGGGAACACTGAAGCTTTCTTT | CASSQKSTGNTEAFF
TRBJ2-3 | TRBD2 | - | TRBV15 | 14 | TGTGCCACCAGGCAGCGGGGGAACACAGATACGCAGTATTTT | CATRQRGNTDTQYF
TRBJ1-4 | - | - | TRBV5-1 | 14 | TGCGCCAGCAGCTTGGTTACTGGGAATGAAAAACTGTTTTTT | CASSLVTGNEKLFF
TRBJ1-6 | TRBD1 | - | TRBV7-6 | 20 | TGTGCCAGCAGCTTATACCCGCGGGAGGGGGCCAGCTCCTATAATTCACCCCTCCACTTT | CASSLYPREGASSYNSPLHF
TRBJ2-3 | - | - | TRBV27 | 17 | TGTGCCAGCAGTTTAAAACCCAATACCCTCTACACAGATACGCAGTATTTT | CASSLKPNTLYTDTQYF
TRBJ2-7 | - | - | TRBV5-1 | 14 | TGCGCCAGCAGCTTGGGGACGGGCGTCCGCGAGCAGTACTTC | CASSLGTGVREQYF
TRBJ2-5 | - | - | TRBV10-3 | 14 | TGTGCCATCAGACGGGGGCCAACGGGGGAGACCCAGTACTTC | CAIRRGPTGETQYF
TRBJ2-7 | TRBD2 | - | TRBV6-4 | 17 | TGTGCCAGCCCTCCTTTCAAAATGGGAGGGCCTACCAACGAGCAGTACTTC | CASPPFKMGGPTNEQYF
TRBJ2-3 | - | - | TRBV10-3 | 13 | TGTGCCATCAGTGAATCGGGCACAGATACGCAGTATTTT | CAISESGTDTQYF
TRBJ1-1 | - | - | TRBV21-1 | 16 | TGTGCCAGCCCCCGGTCAGACGAATCAGTGAACACTGAAGCTTTCTTT | CASPRSDESVNTEAFF
TRBJ2-3 | TRBD2 | - | TRBV5-4 | 16 | TGTGCCAGCAGCCGAGTAGCGGGAGGACGCACAGATACGCAGTATTTT | CASSRVAGGRTDTQYF
TRBJ2-7 | - | - | TRBV20-1 | 11 | TGCAGTGCTATCCAGACCTACGAGCAGTACTTC | CSAIQTYEQYF
TRBJ2-3 | - | - | TRBV15 | 16 | TGTGCCACCAGCAGAGATGGGCAGGCTGGCACAGATACGCAGTATTTT | CATSRDGQAGTDTQYF
TRBJ1-1 | - | - | TRBV5-1 | 12 | TGCGCCAGCAGCTTTCAGGGGATGCATGCTTTCTTT | CASSFQGMHAFF
TRBJ2-3 | TRBD1 | - | TRBV30 | 13 | TGTGCCTGGGGACAGGGGGGCACAGATACGCAGTATTTT | CAWGQGGTDTQYF
TRBJ1-2 | - | - | TRBV10-3 | 16 | TGTGCCATCAGTGAGTCGATCGGTGGACCCCCAGGAGGCTACACCTTC | CAISESIGGPPGGYTF
TRBJ1-2 | - | once | TRBV19 | 13 | TGTGCCAGTAGGGACAGACCTAACTATGGCTACACCTTC | CASRDRPNYGYTF
TRBJ2-2 | - | - | TRBV27 | 14 | TGTGCCAGCAGTACCGGGGCGAACACCGGGGAGCTGTTTTTT | CASSTGANTGELFF